A selection of T cell receptor beta chains follows, all from one sample in a study of blood T cell repertoires in COVID-19. Produced via immunoSEQ multiplex PCR; TCRdb's table is partial and in-frame only. There are about 170,000 clones in the sample; roughly 88% occur only once, and almost 5% lies in the top ten. Specimen: peripheral blood. These receptors originate from a man younger than 35 with COVID-19, enrolled during active disease. Each CDR3 is given with its conserved first and last residue. A D gene is named only where the DNA matches it firmly. Rows give clone size only sometimes, using once, few, many, or a class for an expanded clone.

v_call	d_call	clone_size	j_call	cdr3_aa	cdr3_nt
TRBV5-6	NA	NA	TRBJ1-5	CASSRGAGDQPQHF	TGTGCCAGCAGCCGGGGGGCAGGGGATCAGCCCCAGCATTTT
TRBV11-2	NA	NA	TRBJ2-7	CASSLLGLSSYEQYF	TGTGCCAGCAGCTTACTAGGACTGTCGTCCTACGAGCAGTACTTC
TRBV10-3	NA	NA	TRBJ1-3	CAIRSIHSGNTIYF	TGTGCCATCAGATCGATACACTCTGGAAACACCATATATTTT
TRBV4-1	NA	NA	TRBJ2-3	CASSQGGVRGDTQYF	TGCGCCAGCAGCCAAGGGGGGGTTAGAGGAGATACGCAGTATTTT
TRBV6-4	TRBD1	NA	TRBJ2-2	CASSDSRQGQTGELFF	TGTGCCAGCAGTGACTCGAGACAGGGGCAAACCGGGGAGCTGTTTTTT
TRBV13	TRBD2	NA	TRBJ2-1	CASSFPLAGGTSSYNEQFF	TGTGCCAGCAGCTTTCCCCTAGCGGGAGGGACCAGCTCCTACAATGAGCAGTTCTTC
TRBV29-1	TRBD1	NA	TRBJ1-2	CSVANSLQGANTF	TGCAGCGTCGCAAATTCCTTACAGGGGGCGAACACCTTC
TRBV11-2	NA	NA	TRBJ2-7	CASSLATSYEQYF	TGTGCCAGCAGCTTAGCCACATCCTACGAGCAGTACTTC
TRBV7-8	NA	NA	TRBJ2-2	CASSLAGGETGELFF	TGTGCCAGCAGCTTAGCAGGGGGTGAAACCGGGGAGCTGTTTTTT
TRBV2	TRBD1	NA	TRBJ1-2	CASSDAGGSLYGYTF	TGTGCCAGCAGTGATGCAGGGGGTAGTTTGTATGGCTACACCTTC
TRBV27	NA	once	TRBJ1-1	CASSQSVSGNTEAFF	TGTGCCAGCAGTCAATCAGTAAGCGGGAACACTGAAGCTTTCTTT
TRBV29-1	TRBD2	NA	TRBJ2-1	CSVEGLAQYNEQFF	TGCAGCGTTGAAGGACTAGCCCAGTACAATGAGCAGTTCTTC
TRBV5-4	TRBD1	NA	TRBJ1-1	CASSLAPQTGGRAEAFF	TGTGCCAGCAGCTTGGCTCCCCAGACAGGGGGCAGAGCTGAAGCTTTCTTT
TRBV14	NA	NA	TRBJ1-1	CASSQSRGTEAFF	TGTGCCAGCAGCCAAAGTCGGGGGACTGAAGCTTTCTTT
TRBV5-6	TRBD1	NA	TRBJ2-7	CASSFQGARYEQYF	TGTGCCAGCAGCTTTCAGGGGGCGCGATACGAGCAGTACTTC
TRBV18	NA	NA	TRBJ2-5	CASSREGDETQYF	TGTGCCAGCTCACGGGAAGGGGATGAGACCCAGTACTTC
TRBV25-1	TRBD2	NA	TRBJ2-1	CASSDWASGYEQFF	TGTGCCAGCAGTGATTGGGCTAGCGGGTATGAGCAGTTCTTC
TRBV12-2	NA	NA	TRBJ1-6	CASRLEDSLNSPLHF	TGTGCAAGTCGCTTAGAGGACAGCCTTAATTCACCCCTCCACTTT
TRBV2	TRBD2	once	TRBJ2-7	CASRGSAGGPYEQYF	TGTGCCAGCAGGGGATCAGCGGGAGGGCCCTACGAGCAGTACTTC
TRBV19	NA	NA	TRBJ1-1	CASSTHGEMNTEAFF	TGTGCCAGTAGTACCCACGGTGAAATGAACACTGAAGCTTTCTTT
TRBV7-3	NA	once	TRBJ2-1	CAKEGRGFF	TGTGCCAAGGAGGGGCGGGGGTTCTTC
TRBV10-3	NA	few	TRBJ2-1	CAISEEVMNEQFF	TGTGCCATCAGTGAGGAGGTTATGAATGAGCAGTTCTTC
TRBV7-3	NA	NA	TRBJ1-1	CASALGPSTEAFF	TGTGCCAGCGCCCTGGGGCCCAGCACTGAAGCTTTCTTT
TRBV12-3/TRBV12-4	NA	NA	TRBJ1-2	CASSPDRFYGYTF	TGTGCCAGCAGTCCGGACAGATTCTATGGCTACACCTTC
TRBV7-9	TRBD2	NA	TRBJ2-3	CASSSQTGGGDTQYF	TGTGCCAGCAGCTCCCAGACGGGAGGGGGAGATACGCAGTATTTT
TRBV18	NA	NA	TRBJ2-2	CASSSTVVNTGELFF	TGTGCCAGCTCATCGACAGTGGTGAACACCGGGGAGCTGTTTTTT
TRBV10-2	TRBD1	NA	TRBJ1-6	CASSDDRGRKSPLHF	TGCGCCAGCAGTGACGACAGGGGGCGAAAGTCACCCCTCCACTTT
TRBV5-8	TRBD2	NA	TRBJ2-1	CASSLGLAGDGEQFF	TGTGCCAGCAGCTTGGGGCTAGCGGGAGATGGTGAGCAGTTCTTC
TRBV29-1	TRBD1	once	TRBJ1-2	CSVEIFGVDRGGYGYTF	TGCAGCGTCGAAATCTTTGGGGTGGACAGGGGTGGCTATGGCTACACCTTC
TRBV10-3	TRBD2	NA	TRBJ2-2	CAIREGTSANTGELFF	TGTGCCATCAGGGAAGGGACTAGCGCAAACACCGGGGAGCTGTTTTTT
TRBV28	NA	few	TRBJ1-1	CASSFGGSTEAFF	TGTGCCAGCAGTTTCGGGGGGAGTACTGAAGCTTTCTTT
TRBV19	TRBD1	NA	TRBJ1-5	CASSIISGTGRYQPQHF	TGTGCCAGTAGTATAATCAGCGGGACAGGGAGATATCAGCCCCAGCATTTT
TRBV28	TRBD2	NA	TRBJ2-1	CASSPGLAGMNEQFF	TGTGCCAGCAGCCCTGGACTAGCGGGAATGAATGAGCAGTTCTTC
TRBV7-8	NA	NA	TRBJ1-2	CASSLSGTGYGYTF	TGTGCCAGCAGCTTATCGGGCACAGGCTATGGCTACACCTTC
TRBV24-1	NA	NA	TRBJ1-2	CATSDPGFGYTF	TGTGCCACCAGTGATCCAGGGTTTGGCTACACCTTC
TRBV20-1	NA	NA	TRBJ2-7	CSASLGDNYEQYF	TGCAGTGCTAGTCTGGGGGACAACTACGAGCAGTACTTC
TRBV11-2	TRBD1	NA	TRBJ2-1	CASSPWSGTGSYNEQFF	TGTGCCAGCAGTCCGTGGTCCGGGACAGGGTCCTACAATGAGCAGTTCTTC
TRBV4-3	NA	NA	TRBJ1-4	CASSQAVAGAEKLFF	TGCGCCAGCAGCCAAGCGGTCGCAGGGGCTGAAAAACTGTTTTTT
TRBV7-2	TRBD2	NA	TRBJ2-2	CASRIRGLAGYTGELFF	TGTGCCAGCAGAATCAGAGGGCTAGCGGGTTACACCGGGGAGCTGTTTTTT
TRBV27	TRBD2	once	TRBJ2-2	CASSFRLAGGGELFF	TGTGCCAGCAGTTTTCGACTAGCGGGAGGCGGGGAGCTGTTTTTT
TRBV9	NA	NA	TRBJ2-2	CASSPRDSATTGELFF	TGTGCCAGCAGCCCCCGGGACTCTGCGACCACCGGGGAGCTGTTTTTT
TRBV9	NA	NA	TRBJ2-1	CASSELSGDYNEQFF	TGTGCCAGCAGTGAACTCAGCGGAGACTACAATGAGCAGTTCTTC
TRBV27	NA	NA	TRBJ2-6	CASAPAARTYSGANVLTF	TGTGCCAGCGCCCCCGCCGCGAGGACATACTCTGGGGCCAACGTCCTGACTTTC
TRBV5-5	NA	NA	TRBJ2-7	CASSRKDSTGYEQYF	TGTGCCAGCAGCAGAAAGGACAGTACGGGATACGAGCAGTACTTC
TRBV7-2	TRBD2	NA	TRBJ2-1	CASSSSGVSYNEQFF	TGTGCCAGCAGCTCCAGCGGGGTATCCTACAATGAGCAGTTCTTC
TRBV5-1	TRBD1	NA	TRBJ2-7	CASSRDRGPSDEQYF	TGCGCCAGCAGCCGGGACAGGGGGCCGTCGGACGAGCAGTACTTC
TRBV18	NA	NA	TRBJ2-7	CASSPAGPYEQYF	TGTGCCAGCTCACCAGCTGGGCCCTACGAGCAGTACTTC
TRBV18	NA	once	TRBJ2-7	CASSLPPRGMDEQYF	TGTGCCAGCTCACTACCCCCACGAGGGATGGACGAGCAGTACTTC
TRBV5-4	TRBD2	NA	TRBJ2-2	CASSAGTSGSNTGELFF	TGTGCCAGCAGCGCTGGGACTAGCGGGTCGAACACCGGGGAGCTGTTTTTT
TRBV29-1	NA	NA	TRBJ2-1	CSVAGGKSYNEQFF	TGCAGCGTTGCCGGCGGGAAGTCCTACAATGAGCAGTTCTTC
TRBV6-6	TRBD2	NA	TRBJ2-1	CASSYGAGARNNEQFF	TGTGCCAGCAGTTACGGGGCGGGAGCCCGGAACAATGAGCAGTTCTTC
TRBV19	NA	NA	TRBJ2-4	CASSMEAGVYDIQYF	TGTGCCAGTAGCATGGAGGCAGGGGTATATGACATTCAGTACTTC
TRBV19	NA	NA	TRBJ1-6	CASSIGSRGNSPLHF	TGTGCCAGTAGTATCGGTAGTAGGGGGAATTCACCCCTCCACTTT
TRBV27	NA	NA	TRBJ2-6	CASSLRVSGANVLTF	TGTGCCAGCAGTTTAAGAGTTTCTGGGGCCAACGTCCTGACTTTC